The source of this TCR beta chain is a study of T cells generated in artificial thymic organoids (dated by TCRdb to between 2016 and 2019). As for the study more broadly: In some experiments, thymic T cells were further FACS-purified to deplete CD4 immature single positive or double positive precursors. Displayed repertoire sequencing data were described as representative of three independent experiments. The TCR alpha and beta CDR3 repertoires of CD8 single positive T cells derived from in vitro artificial thymic organoids were compared with those of thymic and peripheral blood naive CD8 T cells.

Enrichment of primary CD8+ T cells was performed with magnetic beads using the Miltenyi CD8+ T cell Isolation Kit. Prior to RNA extraction, CD3+TCRalphabeta+CD8 single positive T cells from organoids and thymus were isolated by FACS sorting. For each sample, total RNA was purified from 40,000 to 200,000 sorted cells using the RNeasy Micro kit, and RNA quality was assessed on an Agilent RNA 6000 Nano chip. Thymic fragments were dissected, disrupted by pipetting and passed through a 70 um strainer to release thymocytes. Summary of the overall study and its limitations: CD8 single positive T cells derived from organoids showed physiological TCR clonotype diversity comparable to the diversity seen in thymic and blood naive CD8 T cells.

CDR1 and CDR2, per the germline V gene (reference sequence), are SEHNR and FQNEAQ. The CDR3 has 15 amino acids, counting the end cysteine and phenylalanine. The entry retains the CDR3 DNA only, 45 bases that are in frame from base 1. V was cut back by 5 bases and J by 7 bases, leaving a gap of 20 bases between them. On this clonotype: The specificity of this receptor is unknown. Per-base quality was not reported, and no clone a single base away is much larger than it.

TCRalpha and TCRbeta libraries were amplified separately by semi-nested PCR with Advantage 2 and reverse primers in the TRAC or TRBC constant regions. The amount of total RNA going into first-strand cDNA synthesis ranged between roughly 3 and 550 ng. The TCR cDNA libraries were generated by 5'-RACE using the SMARTer PCR cDNA Synthesis kit, with a poly-dT primer driving first-strand synthesis. Each semi-nested reverse primer in the constant region carried a 5-nucleotide sample-specific barcode, and the resulting products were cleaned up with the Zymo DNA Clean and Concentrator-5 kit. As many as ten barcoded samples were combined into a pool, ligated to Illumina adaptors, and sequenced on an Illumina MiSeq as 2 x 150 bp paired-end reads. From the authors' description of their analysis: Demultiplexed reads were aligned using BLAT against a custom library containing all human TRAV, TRAJ, TRBV, TRBD and TRBJ combinations from IMGT. The best BLAT hits were picked using pslCDnaFilter (-maxAligns=1, -ignoreIntrons), and custom Perl scripts were used to calculate clonotype frequencies. In TCRdb, the public reads were trimmed at Q25 with fastp and aligned with MiXCR, with productive beta chains retained. Rows merge per CDR3 protein into single entries with the most common DNA and genes. These V and J calls originate from TCRdb's pipeline instead of the authors' own analysis. The sample includes 7,000 to 10,000 distinct CDR3 sequences, with around 16% observed a single time. 1.4% of the sample is in the top ten clones.

Sequences were obtained from naive CD8+ T cells from the thymus. What this sample's cell subset or site label stands for: CD3+TCRalphabeta+CD8SP T cells; for blood, CD45RO-CCR7+ naive CD8+ T cells. The V and J segments used are TRBV7-9 and TRBJ1-2; no D gene can be assigned with confidence. The source of this sequence is a human donor who gave cord blood stem cells for thymic organoid culture, a cardiac surgery patient who gave postnatal thymus, or a blood donor (not recorded which). The bases are TGTGCCAGCAGCCTCCTCAACCTGCTGACTAGTGGCTACACCTTC. Protein translation: CASSLLNLLTSGYTF.